Below are 21 T cell receptor beta chains sequenced from a single sample in a study of persistence of HIV-infected CD4 T cells. Anti-CD3/anti-CD28 beads served as a nonspecific positive control stimulus. Responding CD4+ T cells were sorted by upregulation of both CD40 ligand and CD69. These receptors have no known antigen. The immunoSEQ assay was version 4, run in survey mode. Repertoires were generated with immunoSEQ multiplex PCR, while TCRdb's copy carries only in-frame clones and drops some. The repertoire includes about 43,000 clones, around 89% of them detected once, and just over 1% sits in the top ten. The source material was CD4+ T cells sorted from PBMCs after roughly 18-hour stimulation, sampled from a patient who received antiretroviral therapy. Receptor source: an adult man with HIV who was CMV-seropositive.

This chain links TRBV19 with TRBJ1-6; D is perhaps TRBD1 (6 bases). CDR3 length equals 16 residues. V lost 2 bases and J 6 bases, leaving 14 bases between the germline ends. CDR1 and CDR2 (germline): LNHDA, SQIVND (reference sequence). The CDR3 here is CASSINRQVLNSPLHF. DNA of the CDR3: TGTGCCAGTAGTATAAATCGACAGGTGCTTAATTCACCCCTCCACTTT.

V is TRBV24-1 and J is TRBJ2-2; 8 bases agree with TRBD1. The CDR3 covers 14 residues. V dropped 12 bases and J dropped 4; count of bases not matched to a gene: 9. The germline V gene encodes CDR1 KGHDR and CDR2 SFDVKD. The CDR3 spells CAAQDRVGTGELFF. CDR3 bases: TGTGCCGCACAGGACAGGGTCGGCACCGGGGAGCTGTTTTTT.

The rearrangement links TRBV12-3 or TRBV12-4 to TRBJ1-2; D remains unclear. The germline V and J ends were trimmed by 1 base and 8 bases, with 11 bases remaining between them. The CDR3 is 13 amino acids. The CDR3 loop is CASSLDGEGGYTF. Written as DNA, the CDR3 is TGTGCCAGCAGTTTAGACGGGGAAGGCGGCTACACCTTC.

This clone was counted only a few times. V gene TRBV2 combines with J gene TRBJ1-1; TRBD1 aligns across 9 bases. The germline CDR1 and CDR2 sequences are SNHLY and FYNNEI. V trimming: 5 bases; J trimming: 1 base; junction bases outside the gene matches: 2. The CDR3 runs to 14 residues. The CDR3 loop reads CASSTQGANTEAFF. CDR3 nucleotide sequence: TGTGCCAGCAGTACACAGGGGGCGAACACTGAAGCTTTCTTT. Complete variable domain (other parts from reference TRBV2 and TRBJ1-1): EPEVTQTPSHQVTQMGQEVILRCVPISNHLYFYWYRQILGQKVEFLVSFYNNEISEKSEIFDDQFSVERPDGSNFTLKIRSTKLEDSAMYFCASSTQGANTEAFFGQGTRLTVV.

The gene calls are TRBV10-3 and TRBJ1-1, with D possibly being TRBD1 (5 bases). Germline CDR1 ENHRY, CDR2 SYGVKD. The CDR3 is made up of 16 amino acids. V was cut by 8 bases and J by 0 bases, with 19 bases left in between. The chain's CDR3 is CAISAPRRGVNTEAFF. In DNA form, the CDR3 reads TGTGCCATCTCCGCCCCGAGGAGGGGAGTGAACACTGAAGCTTTCTTT.

The chain recombines TRBV6-5 with TRBJ2-2, with TRBD1 identical over 9 bases. The J segment lost 7 bases and the V segment lost 3 bases, leaving 9 bases of the junction unmatched. Germline CDR1 and CDR2: MNHEY and SVGAGI. The CDR3 contains 16 residues. The CDR3 DNA follows: TGTGCCAGCAGTTATTCCGGGACAGGGAAGGTCGGGGAGCTGTTTTTT. Translating it yields CASSYSGTGKVGELFF.

The chain joins TRBV2 to TRBJ2-7; 11 bases map to TRBD1. CDR1 is SNHLY and CDR2 is FYNNEI in the germline V gene. The J segment lost 2 bases and the V segment lost 7 bases, leaving 4 bases of the junction unmatched. The CDR3 length is 14 residues. The CDR3 region has the DNA TGTGCCAGCATCGGACAGGGGGCAACCTACGAGCAGTACTTC. Translated: CASIGQGATYEQYF.

The J gene is TRBJ2-3, the V gene TRBV2; 7 bases fit TRBD2. The CDR3 consists of 14 residues. With 6 bases clipped from V and 0 bases from J, the junction kept 3 bases outside the gene matches. Germline V gene data show CDR1 as SNHLY and CDR2 as FYNNEI. This chain's CDR3 is CASRTGGSTDTQYF. CDR3 DNA: TGTGCCAGCAGGACGGGGGGTAGCACAGATACGCAGTATTTT.

This clone is termed medium-sized (0.01 to 0.1%). This sequence joins TRBV4-2 and TRBJ1-3, with 7 bases matching TRBD1. The CDR3 covers 17 residues. Trimming removed 0 bases from V and 0 bases from J; junction bases left unmatched: 5. Looked up from germline, CDR1 is LGHNA and CDR2 is YNFKEQ. This CDR3 is CASSQETGQVSGNTIYF. DNA of the CDR3: TGTGCCAGCAGCCAAGAAACAGGACAGGTCTCTGGAAACACCATATATTTT.

The chain is built from TRBV4-1 and TRBJ1-2; D is perhaps TRBD1 (6 bases). V lost 2 bases to trimming and J lost 2 bases, with 12 bases between them. CDR3 length equals 15 residues. Germline V gene lookup returns CDR1 MGHRA and CDR2 YSYEKL. The CDR3 here is CASSQPGQINYGYTF. The CDR3 DNA is TGCGCCAGCAGCCAACCGGGACAAATCAACTATGGCTACACCTTC.

V usage is TRBV18 and J usage is TRBJ2-7; possible D gene TRBD1, 6 bases. The CDR3 has 14 residues. Trimming stripped 0 bases from V and 5 bases from J, with 11 bases between. The germline CDR1 and CDR2 sequences are KGHSH and LQKENI. The CDR3: CASSPPAGANEQYF. For the CDR3, the DNA is TGTGCCAGCTCACCACCGGCAGGGGCCAACGAGCAGTACTTC.

The rearrangement joins TRBV5-1 to TRBJ2-1; TRBD2 might be the D (5 bases). The germline gives CDR1 SGHRS, CDR2 YFSETQ. The V end was cut by 6 bases, the J end by 5 bases, with 15 bases between. There are 14 residues in the CDR3. The CDR3 spells CASTLTRRNNEQFF. CDR3 DNA sequence: TGCGCCAGCACCTTAACTAGACGGAACAATGAGCAGTTCTTC. The full variable domain, completed using reference TRBV5-1 and TRBJ2-1, is KAGVTQTPRYLIKTRGQQVTLSCSPISGHRSVSWYQQTPGQGLQFLFEYFSETQRNKGNFPGRFSGRQFSNSRSEMNVSTLELGDSALYLCASTLTRRNNEQFFGPGTRLTVL.

This rearrangement joins TRBV15 to TRBJ2-4; tentatively, D is TRBD1 or TRBD2 (5 bases each). The CDR3 runs 15 residues. From germline, CDR1 is LNHNV and CDR2 YYDKDF (reference sequence). Trimming pared 4 bases from V and 0 bases from J, leaving 10 bases between. In DNA, the CDR3 is TGTGCCACCAGCATCGGGACGGTAGCCAAAAACATTCAGTACTTC. The encoded protein is CATSIGTVAKNIQYF. The full variable domain, its missing parts supplied by reference TRBV15 and TRBJ2-4, is DAMVIQNPRYQVTQFGKPVTLSCSQTLNHNVMYWYQQKSSQAPKLLFHYYDKDFNNEADTPDNFQSRRPNTSFCFLDIRSPGLGDTAMYLCATSIGTVAKNIQYFGAGTRLSVL.

The table lists this clone with a few counts. The chain employs TRBV19 and TRBJ1-1; TRBD1 might be the D (5 bases). CDR1 is LNHDA, CDR2 SQIVND, per germline (reference sequence). This CDR3 spans 12 amino acids. The V end lost 8 bases, the J end lost 5 bases, and 12 bases lay between the germline ends. This CDR3 reads CASHSEGTEAFF. The CDR3 DNA sequence: TGTGCCAGTCATTCAGAGGGGACTGAAGCTTTCTTT.

The chain uses TRBV2 and TRBJ2-6; D perhaps matches TRBD2 (5 bases). Germline CDR1 SNHLY, CDR2 FYNNEI. V dropped 7 bases and J dropped 0 bases, with 13 bases sitting between them. This CDR3 has 16 residues. The CDR3 region has the DNA TGTGCCAGCACCCAAAGGAGGTTCTCTGGGGCCAACGTCCTGACTTTC. It is translated as CASTQRRFSGANVLTF. The whole variable domain, remainder taken from reference TRBV2 and TRBJ2-6, is EPEVTQTPSHQVTQMGQEVILRCVPISNHLYFYWYRQILGQKVEFLVSFYNNEISEKSEIFDDQFSVERPDGSNFTLKIRSTKLEDSAMYFCASTQRRFSGANVLTFGAGSRLTVL.

The rearrangement uses TRBV11-2 and TRBJ1-5, with D maybe TRBD1 (6 bases). This CDR3 contains 14 residues. In germline, CDR1 is SGHAT, CDR2 FQNNGV. V was pared by 5 bases and J by 3 bases, with 11 bases between. The CDR3 here is CASSDTGHNQPQHF. The CDR3 DNA is TGTGCCAGCAGCGATACAGGGCACAATCAGCCCCAGCATTTT.

This chain links TRBV6-5 with TRBJ2-1; the D is unclear. Trimming left V 2 bases short and J 4 bases short, with 9 bases between. The germline gives CDR1 MNHEY, CDR2 SVGAGI. The CDR3 runs to 14 residues. The CDR3 region has the DNA TGTGCCAGCAGTTACGGGCGATCTTACAATGAGCAGTTCTTC. Its translation is CASSYGRSYNEQFF.

This chain links TRBV24-1 with TRBJ2-3, with TRBD1 matching 7 bases. Germline lookup yields CDR1 KGHDR and CDR2 SFDVKD. V trimming: 1 base; J trimming: 0 bases; junction bases outside the gene matches: 0. The CDR3 extends over 15 amino acids. CDR3 DNA sequence: TGTGCCACCAGTGATTTCAGGGGGAGCACAGATACGCAGTATTTT. Translated, it gives CATSDFRGSTDTQYF.

The chain couples TRBV28 to TRBJ1-6; 9 bases are a match to TRBD1. The CDR3 is 15 residues long. The germline V gene encodes CDR1 MDHEN and CDR2 SYDVKM. V gave up 4 bases and J gave up 7 bases; unmatched junction bases: 5. The CDR3 bases are TGTGCCAGCAGTTCCGGGGACAGGGTAAATTCACCCCTCCACTTT. It codes for CASSSGDRVNSPLHF.

The chain has TRBV18 and TRBJ2-2, with D possibly being TRBD1 (5 bases). The CDR3 length is 17 residues. The V gene lost 0 bases and the J gene lost 4 bases, with 15 bases spanning the gap. Germline V gene data show CDR1 as KGHSH and CDR2 as LQKENI. Here the CDR3 reads CASSPPGQGASTGELFF. Here the CDR3 DNA reads TGTGCCAGCTCACCACCGGGCCAAGGGGCGAGCACCGGGGAGCTGTTTTTT.

The gene calls are TRBV18 and TRBJ1-4; D gene uncertain. The CDR3 length is 14 residues. The germline V and J ends were trimmed by 5 bases and 0 bases, with 7 bases remaining between them. Germline CDR1 reads KGHSH; CDR2 reads LQKENI. The CDR3 region has the DNA TGTGCCAGCTCAGGAACAGCAACTAATGAAAAACTGTTTTTT. It encodes CASSGTATNEKLFF.